The T cell receptor (beta chain) described here comes from a study of CXCR3-negative and CXCR3-positive naive CD8 T cells. Study conclusions and caveats: TRBV-TRBJ usage was similar across naive CXCR3 subsets but distinct in memory cells.

Every CD8+ T cell subset underwent triplicate sorting at 300,000 cells apiece. CD45RO-CCR7+CD27+CD95- expression identified naive CD8+ T cells. This CDR3 contains 13 residues. The germline gives CDR1 SGHNT, CDR2 YENEEA. UMI-labeled 5' RACE TRB cDNA libraries were prepared from the cells. No DNA is given; TCRdb re-called the 5' RACE reads and lists each CDR3 protein once. The sample holds 90,000 to 95,000 distinct CDR3 sequences. About this clonotype: Its matching antigen is unknown.

Sequenced material: naive CXCR3- CD8+ T cells from blood. Subset of the sample: CD45RO-CCR7+CD27+CD95- naive CD8+ T cells lacking CXCR3 (TNR3-). V and J are TRBV11-3 and TRBJ2-7. The receptor was isolated from a human donor in good health. Some clones in this sample may be carry-over from other donors' samples. The CDR3: CASSSTESYEQYF.